These 27 T cell receptor beta chains were all obtained from the same sample, sequenced in a study of T cell responses to AZD1222 COVID-19 vaccine. Sequenced by immunoSEQ multiplex PCR; TCRdb stores in-frame clones only, minus some. The sample includes 100,000 to 150,000 clones, approximately 89% of them seen just once. The material was peripheral blood, obtained on day 0 of AZD1222 vaccination. The receptor source for this set is an adult in good health.

Here the CDR3 DNA reads TGTGCCAGCAGCGCGGACAATAGAAGCAATCAGCCCCAGCATTTT. Translating it yields CASSADNRSNQPQHF. The rearrangement links TRBV2 to TRBJ1-5, with D perhaps matching TRBD1 (5 bases). Germline V gene data show CDR1 as SNHLY and CDR2 as FYNNEI. The V and J ends lost 6 bases and 1 base respectively, with 13 bases between them. The CDR3 contains 15 residues.

This chain joins TRBV18 and TRBJ2-1, with D perhaps TRBD2 (7 bases). Germline CDR1 KGHSH, CDR2 LQKENI. This CDR3 is 16 amino acids long. The V and J ends lost 6 bases and 8 bases respectively, with 23 bases between them. Here the CDR3 DNA reads TGTGCCAGCTCTTTGGCGGGGGCACACGTAACCTATGAGCAGTTCTTC. Protein sequence: CASSLAGAHVTYEQFF.

The V call is TRBV5-1, the J call TRBJ1-3; 8 nucleotides align to TRBD1. V was pared by 0 bases and J by 2 bases, with 4 bases of the junction left unmatched. The length of the CDR3 is 16 residues. The germline V gene encodes CDR1 SGHRS and CDR2 YFSETQ. CDR3 loop: CASSLGQGIAGNTIYF. The CDR3 coding sequence is TGCGCCAGCAGCTTGGGACAGGGGATTGCTGGAAACACCATATATTTT.

V gene TRBV5-6 combines with J gene TRBJ1-2, with D hard to call. Trimming left V 1 base short and J 6 bases short, with 13 bases between. The germline gives CDR1 SGHDT, CDR2 YYEEEE. This CDR3 has 14 amino acids. CDR3 loop: CASSLWEGVDGYTF. In DNA, the CDR3 is TGTGCCAGCAGCTTGTGGGAGGGTGTGGATGGCTACACCTTC. Full variable domain (rest looked up from reference TRBV5-6 and TRBJ1-2): DAGVTQSPTHLIKTRGQQVTLRCSPKSGHDTVSWYQQALGQGPQFIFQYYEEEERQRGNFPDRFSGHQFPNYSSELNVNALLLGDSALYLCASSLWEGVDGYTFGSGTRLTVV.

The V and J genes are TRBV2 and TRBJ2-2; 9 positions match TRBD1. Germline CDR1 reads SNHLY; CDR2 reads FYNNEI. The trim removed 7 bases at V and 1 base at J, leaving 4 bases unmatched. The CDR3 loop spans 15 amino acids. DNA for the CDR3: TGTGCCAGCACCGGGACAGGGTTGAACACCGGGGAGCTGTTTTTT. The encoded protein is CASTGTGLNTGELFF.

V gene TRBV28 combines with J gene TRBJ1-5, with 9 bases that match TRBD1. This CDR3 spans 14 amino acids. Germline loops: CDR1 MDHEN, CDR2 SYDVKM. Trimming took 10 bases from V and 6 from J; bases not matched to a gene: 10. The CDR3 reads CAIQTGGLGQPQHF. DNA of the CDR3: TGTGCCATCCAGACAGGGGGTCTGGGTCAGCCCCAGCATTTT.

This chain uses TRBV9 with TRBJ2-2; TRBD2 matches 11 bases. The CDR3 has 16 amino acids. Trimming at V came to 3 bases and at J to 1 base, leaving 2 bases not matched to a gene. The germline V gene has CDR1 SGDLS and CDR2 YYNGEE. The CDR3 here is CASSAGLAGNTGELFF. CDR3 nucleotides: TGTGCCAGCAGCGCCGGACTAGCGGGGAACACCGGGGAGCTGTTTTTT.

The rearrangement joins TRBV18 to TRBJ2-2, with TRBD1 as a possible D gene (6 bases). This CDR3 is built from 14 residues. The germline CDR1 and CDR2 sequences are KGHSH and LQKENI. Trimming cost V 1 base and J 5 bases, with 8 bases left between them. The CDR3 DNA follows: TGTGCCAGCTCACCACTTACAGGGACCGGGGAGCTGTTTTTT. Protein: CASSPLTGTGELFF.

This sequence joins TRBV3-1 (or the pseudogene TRBV3-2) and TRBJ1-1, with D perhaps matching TRBD1 (5 bases). V shed 2 bases and J shed 3 bases, with 7 bases lying between them. This CDR3 spans 13 amino acids. CDR1 and CDR2 from the germline V gene are LGHDT and YNNKEL (reference sequence). CDR3: CASSQQGDTEAFF. CDR3 coding DNA: TGTGCCAGCAGCCAACAAGGGGACACTGAAGCTTTCTTT.

This clone was detected only a few times. V gene TRBV5-6 combines with J gene TRBJ1-1; D not certain. The CDR3 consists of 12 residues. Trimming left V 3 bases short and J 3 bases short, with 6 bases between. Germline loops: CDR1 SGHDT, CDR2 YYEEEE. The CDR3 is CASSSWDTEAFF. The CDR3 nucleotides read TGTGCCAGCAGCTCGTGGGACACTGAAGCTTTCTTT.

This chain links TRBV18 with TRBJ2-1; the match to TRBD2 covers 12 bases. The CDR3 loop spans 16 amino acids. With 3 bases clipped from V and 4 bases from J, the junction kept 4 bases outside the gene matches. Germline CDR1 reads KGHSH; CDR2 reads LQKENI. CDR3 amino acids: CASSPGTSGPYNEQFF. The CDR3, as DNA: TGTGCCAGCTCACCGGGGACTAGCGGGCCTTACAATGAGCAGTTCTTC.

This clone was detected only once. The chain is built from TRBV3-1 (or the pseudogene TRBV3-2) and TRBJ2-2; D not resolved. Germline V gives CDR1 LGHDT, CDR2 YNNKEL (reference sequence). Deletions cut 2 bases from V and 5 bases from J, with 12 bases between. The CDR3 contains 15 residues. CDR3 sequence reads: CASSQLEITTGELFF. Written as DNA, the CDR3 is TGTGCCAGCAGCCAACTGGAGATAACAACCGGGGAGCTGTTTTTT.

The chain combines TRBV4-3 with TRBJ1-4; D unclear. Germline CDR1 and CDR2: LGHNA and YSLEER. Trimming shortened V by 3 bases and J by 2 bases, and 16 bases separated the two germline ends. This CDR3 has 17 amino acids. CDR3 region: CASSQHNTLGTNEKLFF. In nucleotides, the CDR3 is TGCGCCAGCAGCCAGCATAATACCCTAGGCACTAATGAAAAACTGTTTTTT.

The CDR3 region has the DNA TGTGCCAGCAGTTTATGGGGACAGGGGGCCGGCAATGAGCAGTTCTTC. The encoded protein is CASSLWGQGAGNEQFF. The J gene is TRBJ2-1, the V gene TRBV27, with 12 positions matching TRBD1. This CDR3 is built from 16 residues. Trimming took 1 base from V and 6 from J; bases not matched to a gene: 4. Germline V lookup: CDR1 MNHEY, CDR2 SMNVEV (reference sequence).

The V gene is TRBV9, the J gene TRBJ2-1; D not certain. There are 14 residues in the CDR3. Germline-derived CDR1 and CDR2 are SGDLS and YYNGEE. The ends were cut back, 0 bases at V and 4 bases at J, with 8 bases in the middle. CDR3 DNA: TGTGCCAGCAGCGTAGGGCACCCTTACAATGAGCAGTTCTTC. It codes for CASSVGHPYNEQFF.

This clone was seen once. DNA of the CDR3: TGTGCCAGCAGCTCGGACAGACAAGCTAACTATGGCTACACCTTC. It codes for CASSSDRQANYGYTF. This chain connects TRBV5-4 to TRBJ1-2, with D tentatively TRBD1 (6 bases). Germline CDR1 reads SGHNT; CDR2 reads YYREEE (reference sequence). This CDR3 comprises 15 residues. Trimming shortened V by 3 bases and J by 0 bases, and 12 bases separated the two germline ends.

The V and J genes are TRBV5-6 and TRBJ1-2, with TRBD1 matching over 9 bases. Germline CDR1 is SGHDT and CDR2 is YYEEEE. V dropped 3 bases and J dropped 7; count of bases not matched to a gene: 4. This CDR3 is 13 amino acids long. The CDR3 spells CASSWGQGGGYTF. In DNA, the CDR3 is TGTGCCAGCAGCTGGGGACAGGGTGGTGGCTACACCTTC.

The V call is TRBV7-9, the J call TRBJ1-2; 9 nucleotides line up with TRBD1. Trimming cost V 5 bases and J 4 bases; bases outside gene matches: 8. The CDR3 runs to 15 residues. CDR1 is SEHNR and CDR2 is FQNEAQ in the germline V gene (reference sequence). This CDR3 is CASSHHDRGSYGYTF. In DNA form, the CDR3 reads TGTGCCAGCAGCCACCACGACAGGGGGTCCTATGGCTACACCTTC.

CDR3 nucleotides: TGTGCAAGCCGGCGGGGGAAGAATGGCTACACCTTC. Its protein is CASRRGKNGYTF. This chain connects TRBV12-2 to TRBJ1-2. TRBV12-2 counts as a pseudogene. The CDR3 covers 12 residues.

V gene TRBV11-2 combines with J gene TRBJ1-2; D possibly corresponds to TRBD1 (5 bases). Germline loops: CDR1 SGHAT, CDR2 FQNNGV. Trimming pared 5 bases from V and 4 bases from J, leaving 20 bases between. CDR3 length equals 16 residues. CDR3 sequence (DNA): TGTGCCAGCAGCAGTTGGGGGAAGCCGGCATCCTATGGCTACACCTTC. Amino acid sequence: CASSSWGKPASYGYTF.

The chain combines TRBV6-1 with TRBJ1-3, with 7 bases matching TRBD1. Losses at the gene ends were 2 bases for V and 4 bases for J; bases not matched to a gene: 5. The germline V gene has CDR1 MNHNS and CDR2 SASEGT. CDR3 length: 15 residues. As DNA, the CDR3 is TGTGCCAGCAGTGAAACACAGGGGATCGGAAACACCATATATTTT. Its translation is CASSETQGIGNTIYF.

The CDR3 nucleotides read TGTGCCAGTCGAGGGGGGGGCGGCGGAAACACCATATATTTT. This codes for CASRGGGGGNTIYF. The chain couples TRBV19 to TRBJ1-3, with a weak D call TRBD1 (6 bases). Germline lookup yields CDR1 LNHDA and CDR2 SQIVND (reference sequence). There are 14 residues in the CDR3. Trimming left V 8 bases short and J 4 bases short, with 15 bases between.

This chain joins TRBV7-9 and TRBJ2-2; 12 positions match TRBD1. With V trimmed by 4 bases and J by 6 bases, 6 bases remained unmatched. Germline-derived CDR1 and CDR2 are SEHNR and FQNEAQ (reference sequence). This CDR3 region has 16 residues. The CDR3 DNA follows: TGTGCCAGCAGCTCCCCCCGGGACAGGGGGCCCGGGGAGCTGTTTTTT. Translated: CASSSPRDRGPGELFF.

This chain joins TRBV6-5 and TRBJ1-3, with D tentatively TRBD1 (6 bases). In germline, CDR1 is MNHEY, CDR2 SVGAGI. V lost 6 bases and J lost 0, with 9 bases in between. CDR3 size: 14 residues. Here the CDR3 reads CASRRTVSGNTIYF. For the CDR3, the DNA is TGTGCCAGCAGGAGGACAGTCTCTGGAAACACCATATATTTT.

The V gene is TRBV18, the J gene TRBJ2-1, with 13 nucleotides matching TRBD2. There are 14 residues in the CDR3. Germline V gene sequence: CDR1 KGHSH, CDR2 LQKENI. With V trimmed by 6 bases and J by 8 bases, 4 bases remained unmatched. The CDR3 region is CASSRTSGSHEQFF. In DNA form, the CDR3 reads TGTGCCAGCTCTAGGACTAGCGGGAGTCATGAGCAGTTCTTC.

The V and J genes are TRBV9 and TRBJ1-4; D is undetermined. Trimming left V 4 bases short and J 10 bases short, with 14 bases between. Germline loops: CDR1 SGDLS, CDR2 YYNGEE. CDR3 length: 13 amino acids. The CDR3: CASSSDRGGKLFF. CDR3 coding DNA: TGTGCCAGCAGCTCAGACCGGGGTGGAAAACTGTTTTTT. Full variable domain (missing parts from reference TRBV9 and TRBJ1-4): DSGVTQTPKHLITATGQRVTLRCSPRSGDLSVYWYQQSLDQGLQFLIQYYNGEERAKGNILERFSAQQFPDLHSELNLSSLELGDSALYFCASSSDRGGKLFFGSGTQLSVL.

This chain uses TRBV7-9 with TRBJ2-7; D assignment may be TRBD1 or TRBD2 (5 bases each). CDR3 length: 15 residues. Per the germline V gene, CDR1 is SEHNR and CDR2 is FQNEAQ (reference sequence). V dropped 6 bases and J dropped 0 bases, with 15 bases sitting between them. The CDR3 bases are TGTGCCAGCAGTGCTTTTGGGGGTAGCTCCTACGAGCAGTACTTC. As protein: CASSAFGGSSYEQYF.